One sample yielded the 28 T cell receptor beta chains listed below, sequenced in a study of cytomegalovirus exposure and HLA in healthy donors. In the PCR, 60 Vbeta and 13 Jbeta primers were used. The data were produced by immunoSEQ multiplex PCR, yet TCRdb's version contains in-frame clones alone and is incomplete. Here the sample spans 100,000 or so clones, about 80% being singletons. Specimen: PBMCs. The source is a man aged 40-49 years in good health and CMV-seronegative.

The CDR3 protein is CASSISRIQETQYF. The CDR3 DNA reads as TGTGCCAGCAGCATTAGCAGAATACAAGAGACCCAGTACTTC. V is TRBV7-2 and J is TRBJ2-5; D is undetermined. From germline, CDR1 is SGHTA and CDR2 FQGNSA. Trimming stripped 5 bases from V and 2 bases from J, with 12 bases between. The CDR3 is 14 residues long.

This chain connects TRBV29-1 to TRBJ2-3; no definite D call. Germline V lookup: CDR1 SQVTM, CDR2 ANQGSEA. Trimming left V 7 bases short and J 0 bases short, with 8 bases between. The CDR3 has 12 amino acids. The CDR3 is CSGAASTDTQYF. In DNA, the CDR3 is TGCAGCGGAGCCGCTAGCACAGATACGCAGTATTTT.

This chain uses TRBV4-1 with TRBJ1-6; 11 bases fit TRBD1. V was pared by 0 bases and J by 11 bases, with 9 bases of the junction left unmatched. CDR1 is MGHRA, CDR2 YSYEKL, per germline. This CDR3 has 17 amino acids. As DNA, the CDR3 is TGCGCCAGCAGCCAAGATCTATGGACAGGGGGCCGCGCACCCCTCCACTTT. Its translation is CASSQDLWTGGRAPLHF.

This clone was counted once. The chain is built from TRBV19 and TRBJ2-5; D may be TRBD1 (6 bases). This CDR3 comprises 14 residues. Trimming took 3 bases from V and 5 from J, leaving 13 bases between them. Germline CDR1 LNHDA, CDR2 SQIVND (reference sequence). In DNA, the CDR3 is TGTGCCAGTAGTATGCCAGGGGCTTTGGAGACCCAGTACTTC. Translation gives CASSMPGALETQYF. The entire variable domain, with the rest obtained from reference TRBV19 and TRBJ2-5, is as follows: DGGITQSPKYLFRKEGQNVTLSCEQNLNHDAMYWYRQDPGQGLRLIYYSQIVNDFQKGDIAEGYSVSREKKESFPLTVTSAQKNPTAFYLCASSMPGALETQYFGPGTRLLVL.

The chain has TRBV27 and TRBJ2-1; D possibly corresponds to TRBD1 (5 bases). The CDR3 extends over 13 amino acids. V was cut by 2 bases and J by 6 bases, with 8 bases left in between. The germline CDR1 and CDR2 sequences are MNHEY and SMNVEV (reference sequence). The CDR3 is CASSLQGSNEQFF. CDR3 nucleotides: TGTGCCAGCAGTTTACAGGGCTCCAATGAGCAGTTCTTC.

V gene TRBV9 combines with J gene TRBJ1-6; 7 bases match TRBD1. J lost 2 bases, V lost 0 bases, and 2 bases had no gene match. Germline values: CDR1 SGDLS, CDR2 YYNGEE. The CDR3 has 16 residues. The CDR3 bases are TGTGCCAGCAGCGTAGGGGACAGCACCTATAATTCACCCCTCCACTTT. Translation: CASSVGDSTYNSPLHF.

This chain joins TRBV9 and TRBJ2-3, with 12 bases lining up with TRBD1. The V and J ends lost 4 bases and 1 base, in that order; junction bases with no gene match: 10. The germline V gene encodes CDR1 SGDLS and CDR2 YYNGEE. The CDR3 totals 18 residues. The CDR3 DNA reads TGTGCCAGCAGCAAACTCTCCGGGACAGGGGGCCGCACAGATACGCAGTATTTT. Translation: CASSKLSGTGGRTDTQYF.

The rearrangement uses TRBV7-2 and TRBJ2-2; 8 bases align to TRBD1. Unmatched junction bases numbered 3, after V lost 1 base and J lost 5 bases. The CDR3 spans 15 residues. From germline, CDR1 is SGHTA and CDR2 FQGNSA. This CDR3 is CASSLVTGGTGELFF. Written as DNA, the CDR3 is TGTGCCAGCAGCTTAGTAACAGGGGGGACCGGGGAGCTGTTTTTT.

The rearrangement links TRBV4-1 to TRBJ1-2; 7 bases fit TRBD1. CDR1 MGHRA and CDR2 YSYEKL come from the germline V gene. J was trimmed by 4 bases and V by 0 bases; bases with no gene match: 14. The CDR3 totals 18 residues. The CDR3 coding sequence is TGCGCCAGCAGCCAAGAGTTAGGCAGGGGGGTATCCCTCTATGGCTACACCTTC. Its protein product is CASSQELGRGVSLYGYTF.

The CDR3 DNA is TGTGCCAGCTCACCGTACTCTGCGGGGAACACCGGGGAGCTGTTTTTT. Protein product: CASSPYSAGNTGELFF. The chain is built from TRBV18 and TRBJ2-2; D may be TRBD2 (5 bases). The CDR3 length is 16 residues. V was trimmed by 3 bases and J by 1 base, leaving 12 bases between them. CDR1 and CDR2 (germline): KGHSH, LQKENI.

CDR3 bases: TGTGCCAGCAGACCTGCAGGCGGGGGAAACACCGGGGAGCTGTTTTTT. This encodes CASRPAGGGNTGELFF. V is TRBV7-2 and J is TRBJ2-2; 7 bases line up with TRBD2. Germline assignment: CDR1 SGHTA and CDR2 FQGNSA. V lost 6 bases and J lost 2; bases outside the gene matches: 9. The length of the CDR3 is 16 residues.

The CDR3 DNA sequence: TGTGCCAGCAGCTTGGCGGGGACTAGTAGGGACGAGCAGTACGTC. Residues: CASSLAGTSRDEQYV. J is TRBJ2-7 and V is TRBV5-4, with 8 bases fitting TRBD2. Germline V CDR1 and CDR2: SGHNT, YYREEE (reference sequence). After removal of 0 bases from V and 5 bases from J, the junction contained 7 bases not matched to a gene. There are 15 residues in the CDR3.

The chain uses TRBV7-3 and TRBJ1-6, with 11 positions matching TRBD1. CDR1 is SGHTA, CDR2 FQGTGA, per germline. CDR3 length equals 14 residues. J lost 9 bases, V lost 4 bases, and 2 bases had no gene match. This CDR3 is CASSSGQGGSPLHF. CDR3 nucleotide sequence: TGTGCCAGCAGCTCGGGACAGGGGGGTTCACCCCTCCACTTT.

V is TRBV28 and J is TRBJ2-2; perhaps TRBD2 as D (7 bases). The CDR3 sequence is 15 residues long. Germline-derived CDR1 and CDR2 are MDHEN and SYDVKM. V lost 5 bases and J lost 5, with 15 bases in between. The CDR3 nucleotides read TGTGCCAGCAGTAACCCCGGGGGGCGAACCGGGGAGCTGTTTTTT. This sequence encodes CASSNPGGRTGELFF. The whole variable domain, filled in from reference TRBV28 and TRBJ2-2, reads DVKVTQSSRYLVKRTGEKVFLECVQDMDHENMFWYRQDPGLGLRLIYFSYDVKMKEKGDIPEGYSVSREKKERFSLILESASTNQTSMYLCASSNPGGRTGELFFGEGSRLTVL.

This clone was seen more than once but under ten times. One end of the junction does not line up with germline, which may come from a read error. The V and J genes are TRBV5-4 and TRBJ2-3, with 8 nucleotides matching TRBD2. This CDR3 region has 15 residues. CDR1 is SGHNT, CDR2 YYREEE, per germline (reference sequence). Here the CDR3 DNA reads TGCGCCAGCAGCCAAGGGCGGGGGGGCACAGATACGCAGTATTTT. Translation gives CASSQGRGGTDTQYF.

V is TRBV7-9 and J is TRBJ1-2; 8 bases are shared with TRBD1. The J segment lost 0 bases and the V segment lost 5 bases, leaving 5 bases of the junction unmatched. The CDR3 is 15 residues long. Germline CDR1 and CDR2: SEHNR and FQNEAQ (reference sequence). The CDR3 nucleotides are TGTGCCAGCAGCGCACGACAGGGGCCTAACTATGGCTACACCTTC. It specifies CASSARQGPNYGYTF.

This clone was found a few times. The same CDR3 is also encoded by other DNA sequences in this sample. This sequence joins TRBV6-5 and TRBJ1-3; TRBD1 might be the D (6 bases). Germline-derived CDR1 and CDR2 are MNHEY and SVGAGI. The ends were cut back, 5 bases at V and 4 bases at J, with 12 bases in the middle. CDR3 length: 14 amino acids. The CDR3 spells CASSTGQGGNTIYF. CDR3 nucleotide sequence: TGTGCCAGCAGTACAGGGCAGGGAGGAAACACCATATATTTT.

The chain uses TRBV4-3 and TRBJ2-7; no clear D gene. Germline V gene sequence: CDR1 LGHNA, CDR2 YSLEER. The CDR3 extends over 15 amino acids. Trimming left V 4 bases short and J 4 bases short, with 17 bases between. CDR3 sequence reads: CASSRVRLFHYEQYV. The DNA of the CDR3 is TGCGCCAGCAGCCGAGTGCGACTTTTCCATTACGAGCAGTACGTC.

The CDR3 reads CASSPGTGGYGYTF. The CDR3 DNA reads as TGTGCCAGCTCACCCGGGACAGGGGGCTATGGCTACACCTTC. V is TRBV18 and J is TRBJ1-2; 11 bases are a match to TRBD1. J was trimmed by 4 bases and V by 3 bases; bases with no gene match: 1. Germline loops: CDR1 KGHSH, CDR2 LQKENI. The CDR3 contains 14 residues.

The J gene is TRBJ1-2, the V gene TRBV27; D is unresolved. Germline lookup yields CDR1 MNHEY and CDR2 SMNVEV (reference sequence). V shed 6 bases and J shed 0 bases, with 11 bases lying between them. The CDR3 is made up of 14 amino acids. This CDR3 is CASRNLAANYGYTF. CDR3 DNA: TGTGCCAGCAGAAACCTAGCTGCTAACTATGGCTACACCTTC.

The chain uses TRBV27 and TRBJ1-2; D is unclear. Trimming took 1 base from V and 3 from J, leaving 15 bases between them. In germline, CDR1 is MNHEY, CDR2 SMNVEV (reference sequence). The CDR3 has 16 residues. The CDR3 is CASSLYPEGGHYGYTF. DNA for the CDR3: TGTGCCAGCAGTTTATACCCTGAGGGCGGCCACTATGGCTACACCTTC.

CDR3 sequence: CASSLTGSGRDTQYF. In nucleotides, the CDR3 is TGTGCCAGCAGCTTGACAGGGTCGGGGAGAGATACGCAGTATTTT. The V and J genes are TRBV11-2 and TRBJ2-3, with TRBD1 matching over 7 bases. The CDR3 consists of 15 residues. CDR1 is SGHAT and CDR2 is FQNNGV in the germline V gene. V lost 3 bases to trimming and J lost 5 bases; unmatched junction nucleotides: 8.

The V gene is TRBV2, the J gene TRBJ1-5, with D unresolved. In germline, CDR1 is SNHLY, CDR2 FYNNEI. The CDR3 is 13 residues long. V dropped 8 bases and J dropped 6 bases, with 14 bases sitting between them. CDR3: CASGNGEAQPQHF. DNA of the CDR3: TGTGCCAGCGGTAACGGGGAAGCTCAGCCCCAGCATTTT.

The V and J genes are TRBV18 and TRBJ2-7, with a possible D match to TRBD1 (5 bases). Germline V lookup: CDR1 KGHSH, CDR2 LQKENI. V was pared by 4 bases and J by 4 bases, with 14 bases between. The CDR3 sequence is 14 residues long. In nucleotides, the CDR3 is TGTGCCAGCTCACTTCAATCTACAGGATACGAGCAGTACTTC. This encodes CASSLQSTGYEQYF.

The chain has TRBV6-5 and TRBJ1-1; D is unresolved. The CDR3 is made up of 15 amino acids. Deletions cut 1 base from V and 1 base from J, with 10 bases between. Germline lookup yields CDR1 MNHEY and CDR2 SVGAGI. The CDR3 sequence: CASSYYIRGNTEAFF. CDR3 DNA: TGTGCCAGCAGTTACTATATCCGAGGGAACACTGAAGCTTTCTTT.

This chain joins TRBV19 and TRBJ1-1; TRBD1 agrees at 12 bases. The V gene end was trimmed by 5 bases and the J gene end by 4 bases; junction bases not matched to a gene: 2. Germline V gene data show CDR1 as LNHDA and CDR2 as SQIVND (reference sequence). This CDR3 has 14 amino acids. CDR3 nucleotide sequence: TGTGCCAGTAGTGCGGGACAGGGGGCCACTGAAGCTTTCTTT. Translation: CASSAGQGATEAFF.

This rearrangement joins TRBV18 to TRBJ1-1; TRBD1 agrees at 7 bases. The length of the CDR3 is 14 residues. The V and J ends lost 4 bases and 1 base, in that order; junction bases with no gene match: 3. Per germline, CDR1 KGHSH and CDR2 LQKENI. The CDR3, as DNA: TGTGCCAGCTCACTAGGGGGCGAGAACACTGAAGCTTTCTTT. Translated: CASSLGGENTEAFF.

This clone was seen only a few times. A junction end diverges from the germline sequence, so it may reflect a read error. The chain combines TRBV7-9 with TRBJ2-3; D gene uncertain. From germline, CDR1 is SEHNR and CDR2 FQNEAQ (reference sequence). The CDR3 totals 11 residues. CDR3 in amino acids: CSSSFRDTQYF. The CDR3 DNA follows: TGTTCCAGCAGCTTCCGAGATACGCAGTATTTT.